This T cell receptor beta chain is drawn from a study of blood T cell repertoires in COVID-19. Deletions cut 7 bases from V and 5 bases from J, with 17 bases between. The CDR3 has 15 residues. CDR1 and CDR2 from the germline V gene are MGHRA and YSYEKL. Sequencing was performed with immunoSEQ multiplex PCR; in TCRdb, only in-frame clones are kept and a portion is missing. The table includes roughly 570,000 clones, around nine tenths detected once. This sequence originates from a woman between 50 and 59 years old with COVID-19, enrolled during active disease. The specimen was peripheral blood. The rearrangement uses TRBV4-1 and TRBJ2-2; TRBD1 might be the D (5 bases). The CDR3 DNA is TGCGCCAGCACCGAGTGGCAGGGCAGGACCGGGGAGCTGTTTTTT. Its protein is CASTEWQGRTGELFF.